This T cell receptor (beta chain) derives from a study of graft-versus-host responses after intestinal transplantation. Study background: Each transplant was multivisceral, liver-intestinal, or isolated intestinal.

The method was immunoSEQ multiplex PCR; TCRdb's version includes in-frame clones alone and lacks a portion of them. The data contain fewer than 100,000 clones, about 82% of them singletons. As for this clone: Its antigen is unknown.

Study results and limitations: High graft-versus-host to host-versus-graft clonal ratios were found in allografts of patients who had graft-donor T cell macrochimerism.

This CDR3 is built from 15 residues. Trimming left V 3 bases short and J 8 bases short, with 14 bases between. The germline gives CDR1 SNHLY, CDR2 FYNNEI. This clonotype was sampled from a human patient who received an intestinal transplant, so some T cells may come from the graft donor. The V and J genes are TRBV2 and TRBJ1-6, with D perhaps matching TRBD1 (5 bases). The sample consisted of PBMCs, taken 255 days after intestinal transplant. DNA of the CDR3: TGTGCCAGCAGTGAGGATGAAACCAGGGATTCACCCCTCCACTTT. This encodes CASSEDETRDSPLHF.